The present TCR beta chain was sequenced within a study of T cells after yellow fever vaccination. This clonotype was recorded a few times. Its target is unknown. Per the germline V gene, CDR1 is SEHNR and CDR2 is FQNEAQ (reference sequence). The CDR3 sequence is 16 residues long. V lost 3 bases to trimming and J lost 5 bases; unmatched junction nucleotides: 10. Study results and caveats: A minor fraction of clonotypes spanned both CD4 and CD8 compartments. Faster peaking, at day 5 versus 15, marked a secondary response that was weaker. A large majority of primary-vaccination clones showed up again after the booster (96% CD4, roughly 91% CD8).

Generation of TCR cDNA used 5'RACE template switching (which added a universal primer site and UMIs). TCRdb reprocessed the 5' RACE reads via MiXCR and lists one record per CDR3 protein. The repertoire includes 450,000 to 650,000 distinct CDR3 sequences, about 13% of them detected once, and 11% to 15% sits in the top ten. The J gene is TRBJ2-5, the V gene TRBV7-9; TRBD1 aligns across 9 bases. The starting material was PBMCs, obtained on the day of the yellow fever booster vaccination. The TCR comes from a man aged 30 to 45 who received the YFV17D yellow fever vaccine. CDR3 sequence reads: CASSFPGTGKAETQYF. The CDR3 DNA follows: TGTGCCAGCAGCTTTCCCGGGACAGGGAAGGCCGAGACCCAGTACTTC.